The clone carrying this T cell receptor beta chain was seen many times. Its antigen remains unknown. This record comes from a study of blood T cells in healthy people across ages. Study-level points and caveats: While age rose, TCR beta diversity per million T cells dropped in a roughly linear way. Total diversity from one million sequenced T cells was likely underestimated.

CDR1 SQVTM and CDR2 ANQGSEA come from the germline V gene. CDR3 length equals 14 residues. V lost 4 bases, J lost 4 bases, and 15 bases lay in between. Sample-barcoded 5' priming and a J-beta primer mix drove a second PCR of roughly 7 to 11 cycles. Via MiXCR, TCRdb re-called the 5' RACE reads, giving one row per CDR3 protein. The table includes some 320,000 distinct CDR3 sequences, 27% detected once. The source is a woman in her seventies in good health. This chain connects TRBV29-1 to TRBJ2-3; D is unresolved. The source material was blood. This chain's CDR3 is CSVGVGSGSDTQYF. The CDR3 DNA sequence: TGCAGCGTTGGAGTGGGATCCGGATCAGATACGCAGTATTTT.